This T cell receptor (beta chain) was sequenced during a study of CD8 T cells in Susac syndrome. Findings of the study overall: Peak Susac CD8+ clonal expansion occurred in TEMRA cells and active patients.

On this clonotype itself: The target antigen is unknown.

Reverse transcription of 0.5 to 1 ug RNA used random hexamers. One entry per CDR3 protein, called by TCRdb with MiXCR from the immunoSEQ multiplex PCR reads. Of 100,000 to 150,000 distinct CDR3 sequences listed, more than 90% are singletons. CDR1 and CDR2 from the germline V gene are SGHDT and YYEEEE. Trimming removed 4 bases from V and 2 bases from J, with 17 bases in between. The CDR3 totals 16 residues. Sequencing was done on a sample of CD8+ T cells from PBMCs. V and J are TRBV5-6 and TRBJ2-3; TRBD2 might be the D (7 bases). The clonotype originates from a human donor with Susac syndrome. The chain's CDR3 is CASSRGAGATTDTQYF. CDR3 DNA: TGTGCCAGCAGCCGGGGGGCGGGGGCGACCACAGATACGCAGTATTTT.